Detailed here is one T cell receptor (beta chain). These data are taken from a study of blood T cells in healthy people across ages. Using a J-beta primer mix together with a sample-barcoded 5' primer, a second PCR was run for about 6 to 11 cycles. TCRdb fed the 5' RACE reads into MiXCR, producing one record per CDR3 protein. Found here are some 800,000 distinct CDR3 sequences, roughly 25% of them singletons; the top ten hold under 4.5%. Germline CDR1 LNHNV, CDR2 YYDKDF (reference sequence). The V gene end was trimmed by 1 base and the J gene end by 1 base; junction bases not matched to a gene: 7. There are 16 residues in the CDR3. The same data also contributed to another study, on T cells of mothers and their children.

The genes are TRBV15 and TRBJ2-7; TRBD1 aligns across 7 bases. The TCR comes from a boy aged 5-17 years in good health. The sequenced material came from blood. The CDR3 sequence is CATSRGQRDSSYEQYF. In nucleotides, the CDR3 is TGTGCCACCAGCAGAGGTCAACGGGACAGTTCCTACGAGCAGTACTTC. The full variable domain, with the rest looked up from reference TRBV15 and TRBJ2-7, is DAMVIQNPRYQVTQFGKPVTLSCSQTLNHNVMYWYQQKSSQAPKLLFHYYDKDFNNEADTPDNFQSRRPNTSFCFLDIRSPGLGDTAMYLCATSRGQRDSSYEQYFGPGTRLTVT.